Sequencing of this TCR beta chain was carried out in a study of long-term antiretroviral therapy in people with HIV. Overall study context: The 2015 immediate-ART recommendation was preceded by the earliest samples by about a decade. General study findings and limits: In samples taken after ART, diversity increased but remained below transplant donor control levels.

About this clone itself: Its antigen remains unknown.

The germline V gene encodes CDR1 MNHNY and CDR2 SVGAGI (reference sequence). The CDR3 has 12 amino acids. Trimming left V 6 bases short and J 7 bases short, with 9 bases between. It was in the United States that all participants with HIV were treated. Survey-level resolution applied to immunoSEQ assay v3.0. Sequencing used immunoSEQ multiplex PCR; TCRdb keeps in-frame clones, though not all of them. The repertoire holds 30,000 to 40,000 clones, with about four fifths as singletons. This specimen consisted of unsorted PBMCs, obtained 0.6 years after starting antiretroviral therapy. The chain has TRBV6-6 and TRBJ1-4; D is undetermined. The source of this sequence is a man between 18 and 29 years old with HIV. The CDR3 here is CASRGYGEKLFF. The CDR3 DNA follows: TGTGCCAGCAGGGGGTACGGTGAAAAACTGTTTTTT.